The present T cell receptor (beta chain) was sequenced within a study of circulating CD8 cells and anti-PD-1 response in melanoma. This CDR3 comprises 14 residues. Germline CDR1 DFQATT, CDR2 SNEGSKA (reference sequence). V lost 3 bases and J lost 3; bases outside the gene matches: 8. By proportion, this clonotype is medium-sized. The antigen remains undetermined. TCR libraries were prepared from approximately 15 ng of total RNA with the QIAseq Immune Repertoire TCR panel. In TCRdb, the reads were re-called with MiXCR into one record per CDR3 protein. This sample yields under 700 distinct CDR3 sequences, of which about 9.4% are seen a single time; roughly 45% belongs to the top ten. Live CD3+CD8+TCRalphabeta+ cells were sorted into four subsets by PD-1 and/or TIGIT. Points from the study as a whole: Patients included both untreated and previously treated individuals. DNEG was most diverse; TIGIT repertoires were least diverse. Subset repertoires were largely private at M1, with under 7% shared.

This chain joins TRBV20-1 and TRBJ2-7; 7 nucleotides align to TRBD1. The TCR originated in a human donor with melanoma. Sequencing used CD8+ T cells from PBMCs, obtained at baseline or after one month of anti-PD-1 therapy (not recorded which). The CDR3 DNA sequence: TGCAGTGCTAGGGCTGGTGACAGGGTCTACGAGCAGTACTTC. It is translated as CSARAGDRVYEQYF.